The 25 T cell receptor beta chains below come from one sample, sequenced in a study of OX40 agonist ivuxolimab in advanced cancers. Data came from immunoSEQ multiplex PCR; TCRdb stores just in-frame clones and leaves some out. This sample has some 130,000 clones, with approximately 90% found just once. The source was CD4+ or CD8+ T cells sorted from blood, collected in a trial of the OX40 agonist ivuxolimab. The receptors come from an adult with an advanced solid tumor such as melanoma, head and neck, liver or kidney cancer.

In its sample, this clone was seen once. Germline and junction disagree at one end, which may indicate a read error. The chain carries TRBV7-9 and TRBJ2-1; 8 bases match TRBD2. The CDR3 length is 16 residues. In germline, CDR1 is SEHNR, CDR2 FQNEAQ (reference sequence). The CDR3 region is CASSLAGGRHYNEQFF. The CDR3 DNA reads TGTGCCAGCAGCCTAGCAGGCGGGAGGCACTACAATGAGCAGTTCTTC. Looking up the rest from reference TRBV7-9 and TRBJ2-1 gives the full variable domain: DTGVSQNPRHKITKRGQNVTFRCDPISEHNRLYWYRQTLGQGPEFLTYFQNEAQLEKSRLLSDRFSAERPKGSFSTLEIQRTEQGDSAMYLCASSLAGGRHYNEQFFGPGTRLTVL.

This sequence joins TRBV6-5 and TRBJ2-7; 9 bases agree with TRBD1. V trimming: 5 bases; J trimming: 5 bases; junction bases outside the gene matches: 10. Germline CDR1 MNHEY, CDR2 SVGAGI. The CDR3 contains 15 residues. CDR3 sequence reads: CASSKPGQGFNEQYF. The CDR3 DNA follows: TGTGCCAGCAGTAAACCGGGACAGGGCTTCAACGAGCAGTACTTC.

The V call is TRBV28, the J call TRBJ2-5; the match to TRBD1 covers 11 bases. CDR1 is MDHEN and CDR2 is SYDVKM in the germline V gene. J lost 3 bases, V lost 4 bases, and 1 base had no gene match. The CDR3 is made up of 14 amino acids. The CDR3 sequence is CASSWDRGKETQYF. The DNA for the CDR3 is TGTGCCAGCAGTTGGGACAGGGGGAAAGAGACCCAGTACTTC.

This chain uses TRBV15 with TRBJ2-5; D may be TRBD2 (5 bases). Germline V gene data show CDR1 as LNHNV and CDR2 as YYDKDF (reference sequence). The CDR3 consists of 13 residues. The germline V and J ends were trimmed by 0 bases and 7 bases, with 9 bases remaining between them. The CDR3 sequence is CATSRDTGGTQYF. As DNA, the CDR3 is TGTGCCACCAGCAGAGATACCGGAGGGACCCAGTACTTC.

V is TRBV5-6 and J is TRBJ2-5; 8 positions agree with TRBD1. Trimming cost V 4 bases and J 2 bases; bases outside gene matches: 4. The CDR3 is 14 residues long. The V gene's germline CDR1 is SGHDT and CDR2 YYEEEE. CDR3 bases: TGTGCCAGCAGCGGGGGACAGGATCAAGAGACCCAGTACTTC. Its protein product is CASSGGQDQETQYF. The full variable domain, its missing parts supplied by reference TRBV5-6 and TRBJ2-5, is DAGVTQSPTHLIKTRGQQVTLRCSPKSGHDTVSWYQQALGQGPQFIFQYYEEEERQRGNFPDRFSGHQFPNYSSELNVNALLLGDSALYLCASSGGQDQETQYFGPGTRLLVL.

This clone was recorded once. The chain employs TRBV6-4 and TRBJ2-3, with 11 bases fitting TRBD2. Germline CDR1 and CDR2: MRHNA and SNTAGT. V was clipped by 0 bases and J by 6 bases; unmatched bases: 8. The CDR3 runs to 17 residues. This CDR3 reads CASSDSGLAGGPDTQYF. CDR3 in DNA: TGTGCCAGCAGTGACTCAGGGTTAGCGGGAGGGCCGGATACGCAGTATTTT.

In this sample, this clone turned up once. The V gene is TRBV4-1, the J gene TRBJ2-1, with 8 nucleotides matching TRBD1. The CDR3 runs 16 residues. The V gene's germline CDR1 is MGHRA and CDR2 YSYEKL. V shed 1 base, J shed 5 bases, and the junction held 7 bases outside the gene matches. The CDR3 spells CASSQAGQGADNEQFF. The CDR3 DNA is TGCGCCAGCAGCCAAGCAGGCCAGGGGGCTGACAATGAGCAGTTCTTC.

V is TRBV4-2 and J is TRBJ1-2; 7 bases line up with TRBD1. There are 13 residues in the CDR3. V shed 5 bases and J 2 bases; nucleotides not matched to a gene: 2. Germline CDR1 reads LGHNA; CDR2 reads YNFKEQ. CDR3 loop: CASSSGGNYGYTF. CDR3 sequence (DNA): TGTGCCAGCAGCTCAGGGGGGAACTATGGCTACACCTTC.

The chain has TRBV4-1 and TRBJ1-1, with TRBD1 identical over 7 bases. Germline V lookup: CDR1 MGHRA, CDR2 YSYEKL. The junction had 11 bases not matched to a gene; V was cut back by 0 bases and J by 4 bases. This CDR3 region has 17 residues. In DNA, the CDR3 is TGCGCCAGCAGCCAAGAGGGGACAGCCTCCCTGGGCACTGAAGCTTTCTTT. This encodes CASSQEGTASLGTEAFF.

The DNA for the CDR3 is TGTGCCAGCAGCCGCCCTCGGGGCACAATGAACACCGGGGAGCTGTTTTTT. It translates to CASSRPRGTMNTGELFF. The chain couples TRBV28 to TRBJ2-2, with D possibly called TRBD1 or TRBD2 (5 bases each). From germline, CDR1 is MDHEN and CDR2 SYDVKM. The V and J ends lost 6 bases and 1 base respectively, with 18 bases between them. The CDR3 loop spans 17 amino acids.

Comment on this clone: One end of the junction does not line up with germline, which may come from a read error. The chain uses TRBV29-1 and TRBJ1-2; 7 bases match TRBD1. The CDR3 runs to 12 residues. Germline CDR1 reads SQVTM; CDR2 reads ANQGSEA. The DNA for the CDR3 is TGCAGCGTAGAAGGGGGCGCATATGGCTACACCTTC. The encoded protein is CSVEGGAYGYTF. Combining the CDR3 with reference TRBV29-1 and TRBJ1-2 gives the whole variable domain SAVISQKPSRDICQRGTSLTIQCQVDSQVTMMFWYRQQPGQSLTLIATANQGSEATYESGFVIDKFPISRPNLTFSTLTVSNMSPEDSSIYLCSVEGGAYGYTFGSGTRLTVV.

This chain connects TRBV28 to TRBJ1-1; no clear D. Germline assignment: CDR1 MDHEN and CDR2 SYDVKM. V shed 5 bases and J shed 2 bases, with 3 bases lying between them. The CDR3 contains 11 residues. CDR3 in amino acids: CASSINTEAFF. Here the CDR3 DNA reads TGTGCCAGCAGTATTAACACTGAAGCTTTCTTT.

The chain employs TRBV5-1 and TRBJ2-3; D is perhaps TRBD2 (6 bases). CDR3 size: 16 residues. Trimming stripped 0 bases from V and 0 bases from J, with 11 bases between. The V gene's germline CDR1 is SGHRS and CDR2 YFSETQ. CDR3 in amino acids: CASSLAGSGSTDTQYF. CDR3 DNA sequence: TGCGCCAGCAGCTTGGCCGGGAGCGGGAGCACAGATACGCAGTATTTT. The entire variable domain, with the rest obtained from reference TRBV5-1 and TRBJ2-3, is as follows: KAGVTQTPRYLIKTRGQQVTLSCSPISGHRSVSWYQQTPGQGLQFLFEYFSETQRNKGNFPGRFSGRQFSNSRSEMNVSTLELGDSALYLCASSLAGSGSTDTQYFGPGTRLTVL.

The rearrangement links TRBV5-1 to TRBJ2-3, with a tentative D call TRBD1 (7 bases). Per the germline V gene, CDR1 is SGHRS and CDR2 is YFSETQ. The CDR3 length is 17 residues. With 3 bases removed from V and 3 bases from J, the gap between germline ends came to 20 bases. The CDR3 here is CASSWVIIRGATDTQYF. The CDR3 bases are TGCGCCAGCAGCTGGGTGATTATCAGGGGGGCAACAGATACGCAGTATTTT.

V and J are TRBV5-6 and TRBJ2-2, with 10 positions matching TRBD1. The CDR3 contains 19 residues. The J segment lost 3 bases and the V segment lost 3 bases, leaving 14 bases of the junction unmatched. Germline CDR1 is SGHDT and CDR2 is YYEEEE. This CDR3 reads CASSSGIGTGVSHTGELFF. The CDR3 coding sequence is TGTGCCAGCAGCTCCGGGATCGGGACAGGGGTTTCGCACACCGGGGAGCTGTTTTTT.

The rearrangement links TRBV7-2 to TRBJ2-7; 7 bases map to TRBD2. The CDR3 sequence is 14 residues long. V shed 2 bases and J 2 bases; nucleotides not matched to a gene: 3. Germline-derived CDR1 and CDR2 are SGHTA and FQGNSA. The CDR3 region has the DNA TGTGCCAGCAGCTTACTAGCGGACGCCTACGAGCAGTACTTC. This translates into CASSLLADAYEQYF.

The J gene is TRBJ2-6, the V gene TRBV9; tentative D call: TRBD1 (7 bases). Germline V gives CDR1 SGDLS, CDR2 YYNGEE. The CDR3 is 16 amino acids. Trimming left V 2 bases short and J 4 bases short, with 13 bases between. The CDR3: CASSVDREAGANVLTF. The CDR3 coding sequence is TGTGCCAGCAGCGTTGACAGGGAGGCCGGGGCCAACGTCCTGACTTTC.

The chain is built from TRBV9 and TRBJ1-5, with D possibly matching TRBD1 (5 bases). The CDR3 consists of 13 residues. Germline V lookup: CDR1 SGDLS, CDR2 YYNGEE. Trimming cost V 0 bases and J 6 bases, with 7 bases left between them. As DNA, the CDR3 is TGTGCCAGCAGCGTAGACGGGGCTCAGCCCCAGCATTTT. Translating it yields CASSVDGAQPQHF.

This chain links TRBV28 with TRBJ2-1; TRBD2 matches at 13 bases. V gave up 2 bases and J gave up 8 bases; unmatched junction bases: 6. This CDR3 has 16 residues. CDR1 MDHEN and CDR2 SYDVKM come from the germline V gene. CDR3 sequence (DNA): TGTGCCAGCAGTTTACCCGGGACTAGCGGGATCTATGAGCAGTTCTTC. It is translated as CASSLPGTSGIYEQFF.

The chain carries TRBV27 and TRBJ1-2; D unclear. The V gene's germline CDR1 is MNHEY and CDR2 SMNVEV (reference sequence). Trimming took 3 bases from V and 2 from J, leaving 13 bases between them. The CDR3 is 15 amino acids. This CDR3 reads CASSFGPGKNYGYTF. The CDR3 DNA sequence: TGTGCCAGCAGTTTCGGCCCAGGAAAAAACTATGGCTACACCTTC.

The rearrangement links TRBV5-8 to TRBJ2-3; perhaps TRBD1 as D (5 bases). The CDR3 consists of 15 residues. The germline V gene has CDR1 SGHTS and CDR2 YDEGEE. V lost 0 bases to trimming and J lost 2 bases, with 10 bases between them. The CDR3 region is CASSLDGAITDTQYF. DNA of the CDR3: TGTGCCAGCAGCTTGGATGGGGCCATCACAGATACGCAGTATTTT. The entire variable domain, with the rest obtained from reference TRBV5-8 and TRBJ2-3, is as follows: EAGVTQSPTHLIKTRGQQATLRCSPISGHTSVYWYQQALGLGLQFLLWYDEGEERNRGNFPPRFSGRQFPNYSSELNVNALELEDSALYLCASSLDGAITDTQYFGPGTRLTVL.

J is TRBJ2-1 and V is TRBV27; 10 nucleotides align to TRBD2. The length of the CDR3 is 17 residues. V lost 3 bases, J lost 2 bases, and 7 bases stayed unmatched. Germline V gene sequence: CDR1 MNHEY, CDR2 SMNVEV (reference sequence). The CDR3 DNA follows: TGTGCCAGCAGTTTCCCTGTAGCGGGAGGCCCCTACAATGAGCAGTTCTTC. This codes for CASSFPVAGGPYNEQFF.

The chain has TRBV14 and TRBJ1-2, with 10 bases fitting TRBD1. Germline-derived CDR1 and CDR2 are SGHDN and FVKESK. V shed 4 bases and J 1 base; nucleotides not matched to a gene: 6. The length of the CDR3 is 16 residues. The CDR3 protein is CASSRTGGTFNYGYTF. The DNA for the CDR3 is TGTGCCAGCAGCCGGACAGGGGGGACCTTTAACTATGGCTACACCTTC.

The chain couples TRBV19 to TRBJ2-1, with D possibly TRBD2 on 7 matching bases. Trimming cost V 6 bases and J 8 bases, with 17 bases left between them. CDR1 and CDR2 (germline): LNHDA, SQIVND (reference sequence). CDR3 length: 14 amino acids. In nucleotides, the CDR3 is TGTGCCAGTAGAGGGGGGGAGTCTAATCATGAGCAGTTCTTC. It specifies CASRGGESNHEQFF. Based on the CDR3 plus reference TRBV19 and TRBJ2-1, the full variable domain is DGGITQSPKYLFRKEGQNVTLSCEQNLNHDAMYWYRQDPGQGLRLIYYSQIVNDFQKGDIAEGYSVSREKKESFPLTVTSAQKNPTAFYLCASRGGESNHEQFFGPGTRLTVL.

This chain joins TRBV6-1 and TRBJ2-3; no clear D gene. The CDR3 totals 11 residues. The V end was cut by 5 bases, the J end by 4 bases, with 4 bases between. CDR1 and CDR2 from the germline V gene are MNHNS and SASEGT. The CDR3 region is CASSPSDTQYF. Here the CDR3 DNA reads TGTGCCAGCAGTCCCTCAGATACGCAGTATTTT.